A single sample gave rise to the 24 T cell receptor beta chains below, sequenced in a study of T cell responses to AZD1222 COVID-19 vaccine. The table came from immunoSEQ multiplex PCR; TCRdb's copy has only in-frame clones and leaves some out. The data contain under 150,000 clones, approximately 89% of them seen just once; the ten biggest clones take up approximately 6.4%. This material consisted of peripheral blood, taken 28 days after the second AZD1222 dose. The receptors derive from an adult who received the AZD1222 COVID-19 vaccine.

The chain employs TRBV19 and TRBJ1-6; D remains unclear. The CDR3 sequence is 14 residues long. Per germline, CDR1 LNHDA and CDR2 SQIVND (reference sequence). Trimming cost V 10 bases and J 6 bases, with 16 bases left between them. The CDR3 nucleotides are TGTGCCACAAAGACCTCGAACCTTAATTCACCCCTCCACTTT. Protein: CATKTSNLNSPLHF.

This chain joins TRBV28 and TRBJ1-5, with D hard to call. The germline V and J ends were trimmed by 6 bases and 11 bases, with 11 bases remaining between them. Germline values: CDR1 MDHEN, CDR2 SYDVKM. This CDR3 has 11 residues. In nucleotides, the CDR3 is TGTGCCAGCAGCTCACAACAGACCCAGCATTTT. Encoded protein: CASSSQQTQHF. Combining the CDR3 with reference TRBV28 and TRBJ1-5 gives the whole variable domain DVKVTQSSRYLVKRTGEKVFLECVQDMDHENMFWYRQDPGLGLRLIYFSYDVKMKEKGDIPEGYSVSREKKERFSLILESASTNQTSMYLCASSSQQTQHFGDGTRLSIL.

This sequence joins TRBV6-5 and TRBJ1-2, with TRBD1 matching 9 bases. After removal of 6 bases from V and 2 bases from J, the junction contained 7 bases not matched to a gene. The CDR3 contains 15 residues. Germline CDR1 is MNHEY and CDR2 is SVGAGI. The CDR3 sequence: CASRDPGTGNYGYTF. The DNA of the CDR3 is TGTGCCAGCAGGGATCCCGGGACAGGGAACTATGGCTACACCTTC.

This chain uses TRBV27 with TRBJ1-4, with a weak D call TRBD1 (5 bases). This CDR3 is built from 15 residues. Germline V gene sequence: CDR1 MNHEY, CDR2 SMNVEV (reference sequence). Trimming removed 6 bases from V and 0 bases from J, with 11 bases in between. In DNA, the CDR3 is TGTGCCAGCAGGGCAGGGTTTTCAACTAATGAAAAACTGTTTTTT. Translating gives CASRAGFSTNEKLFF. The full variable domain, its missing parts supplied by reference TRBV27 and TRBJ1-4, is EAQVTQNPRYLITVTGKKLTVTCSQNMNHEYMSWYRQDPGLGLRQIYYSMNVEVTDKGDVPEGYKVSRKEKRNFPLILESPSPNQTSLYFCASRAGFSTNEKLFFGSGTQLSVL.

The chain is built from TRBV4-3 and TRBJ2-1; 7 bases align to TRBD1. Trimming at V came to 0 bases and at J to 2 bases, leaving 4 bases not matched to a gene. Germline assignment: CDR1 LGHNA and CDR2 YSLEER. The CDR3 spans 16 residues. The CDR3 region has the DNA TGCGCCAGCAGCCAAGACCGGCAGGGGGCCTACAATGAGCAGTTCTTC. Amino acid sequence: CASSQDRQGAYNEQFF.

This clone was seen once. The chain carries TRBV19 and TRBJ2-4; D is possibly TRBD2 (6 bases). Germline CDR1 and CDR2: LNHDA and SQIVND (reference sequence). The CDR3 length is 14 residues. The V and J ends lost 3 bases and 7 bases respectively, with 13 bases between them. CDR3 amino acids: CASSISGFLNIQYF. The CDR3 DNA reads TGTGCCAGTAGTATCAGCGGGTTTCTGAACATTCAGTACTTC.

The chain recombines TRBV25-1 with TRBJ1-1; tentatively, D is TRBD1 (5 bases). The germline V gene has CDR1 MGHDK and CDR2 SYGVNS. The CDR3 runs to 15 residues. Trimming stripped 0 bases from V and 1 base from J, with 9 bases between. The CDR3 nucleotides are TGTGCCAGCAGTGAATACGGGACGGGGAACACTGAAGCTTTCTTT. It codes for CASSEYGTGNTEAFF.

The V call is TRBV5-4, the J call TRBJ1-1; no reliable D call. V lost 4 bases and J 0 bases, leaving 13 bases between the germline ends. Germline-derived CDR1 and CDR2 are SGHNT and YYREEE (reference sequence). CDR3 length equals 15 residues. The CDR3 here is CASSRFQGMNTEAFF. The CDR3 DNA follows: TGTGCCAGCAGCCGATTCCAAGGAATGAACACTGAAGCTTTCTTT.

A word on this clone: One end of the junction does not line up with germline, which may come from a read error. The chain employs TRBV6-5 and TRBJ2-3, with 7 nucleotides matching TRBD1. Germline lookup yields CDR1 MNHEY and CDR2 SVGAGI. The CDR3 has 11 residues. CDR3 sequence reads: CASSSTGVQEF. In nucleotides, the CDR3 is TGTGCCAGCAGTTCAACAGGGGTTCAGGAATTT.

The chain has TRBV19 and TRBJ2-7; TRBD1 matches at 9 bases. The germline gives CDR1 LNHDA, CDR2 SQIVND (reference sequence). The J segment lost 7 bases and the V segment lost 5 bases, leaving 3 bases of the junction unmatched. The CDR3 is 12 residues long. The CDR3 DNA is TGTGCCAGTAGTGACAGGGGGGATGAGCAGTACTTC. The encoded protein is CASSDRGDEQYF.

The chain has TRBV5-8 and TRBJ1-5; 7 bases are a match to TRBD1. With 4 bases clipped from V and 8 bases from J, the junction kept 15 bases outside the gene matches. Germline CDR1 is SGHTS and CDR2 is YDEGEE. CDR3 length equals 16 residues. In DNA form, the CDR3 reads TGTGCCAGCAGCCCGAGGACAGGCCGAGACGGGGAGCCCCAGCATTTT. Amino acid sequence: CASSPRTGRDGEPQHF.

V gene TRBV6-5 combines with J gene TRBJ1-2, with 9 bases fitting TRBD1. The CDR3 has 15 amino acids. V shed 4 bases, J shed 6 bases, and the junction held 9 bases outside the gene matches. The germline V gene encodes CDR1 MNHEY and CDR2 SVGAGI. CDR3 residues: CASSSTTGGVDGYTF. CDR3 bases: TGTGCCAGCAGTTCCACGACAGGGGGTGTGGATGGCTACACCTTC.

The chain uses TRBV10-3 and TRBJ2-7; 8 bases match TRBD2. The V segment lost 8 bases and the J segment 5 bases; nucleotides outside the gene matches: 5. The CDR3 consists of 12 residues. From germline, CDR1 is ENHRY and CDR2 SYGVKD. The DNA for the CDR3 is TGTGCCATCGGCGGGGGGTTCGACGAGCAGTACTTC. Protein product: CAIGGGFDEQYF.

The rearrangement uses TRBV19 and TRBJ1-3, with 8 bases lining up with TRBD1. Germline-derived CDR1 and CDR2 are LNHDA and SQIVND (reference sequence). The CDR3 loop spans 16 amino acids. V gave up 4 bases and J gave up 2 bases; unmatched junction bases: 7. The CDR3: CASSSSSGGTGNTIYF. CDR3 nucleotide sequence: TGTGCCAGTAGTAGCTCATCAGGGGGCACTGGAAACACCATATATTTT.

J is TRBJ1-4 and V is TRBV5-6, with no clear D. V was shortened by 1 base and J by 4 bases, with 14 bases between the two germline ends. The CDR3 length is 16 residues. Per germline, CDR1 SGHDT and CDR2 YYEEEE. The CDR3: CASSLYGRSLNEKLFF. Here the CDR3 DNA reads TGTGCCAGCAGCTTGTATGGGCGCAGCCTTAATGAAAAACTGTTTTTT. Combining the CDR3 with reference TRBV5-6 and TRBJ1-4 gives the whole variable domain DAGVTQSPTHLIKTRGQQVTLRCSPKSGHDTVSWYQQALGQGPQFIFQYYEEEERQRGNFPDRFSGHQFPNYSSELNVNALLLGDSALYLCASSLYGRSLNEKLFFGSGTQLSVL.

V usage is TRBV3-1 (or the pseudogene TRBV3-2) and J usage is TRBJ1-2; D perhaps matches TRBD1 (6 bases). Trimming removed 1 base from V and 8 bases from J, with 17 bases in between. The CDR3 runs 15 residues. Germline V gene sequence: CDR1 LGHDT, CDR2 YNNKEL (reference sequence). CDR3 coding DNA: TGTGCCAGCAGCCAAGGGCCGGGGGCGGCGGGAGGCTACACCTTC. It codes for CASSQGPGAAGGYTF.

This chain links TRBV6-2 or TRBV6-3 with TRBJ1-1; TRBD1 is a possible D gene (5 bases). This CDR3 has 15 residues. V lost 0 bases to trimming and J lost 5 bases, with 13 bases between them. Germline V lookup: CDR1 MNHEY, CDR2 SVGEGT. The CDR3 nucleotides read TGTGCCAGCAGTTACTCAGCGCAGGGTCGGACTGAAGCTTTCTTT. Its protein product is CASSYSAQGRTEAFF.

As DNA, the CDR3 is TGTGCCATCAGTGGGGGGTCCGGCTACGAGCAGTACTTC. Amino acids: CAISGGSGYEQYF. The gene calls are TRBV10-3 and TRBJ2-7, with D perhaps given as TRBD1 or TRBD2 (5 bases each). Germline V gives CDR1 ENHRY, CDR2 SYGVKD. The length of the CDR3 is 13 residues. V lost 4 bases and J 3 bases, leaving 10 bases between the germline ends.

In this sample, this clone turned up once. V usage is TRBV24-1 and J usage is TRBJ2-1; tentative D call: TRBD1 (5 bases). Germline V gene sequence: CDR1 KGHDR, CDR2 SFDVKD. V lost 7 bases, J lost 7 bases, and 19 bases lay in between. The CDR3 runs 15 residues. For the CDR3, the DNA is TGTGCCACCAGCGACCCCGGGCAGGGATGGAATGAGCAGTTCTTC. Residues: CATSDPGQGWNEQFF.

This clone was observed a few times. This chain joins TRBV19 and TRBJ2-1, with a possible D match to TRBD2 (5 bases). V was shortened by 6 bases and J by 1 base, with 16 bases between the two germline ends. The germline gives CDR1 LNHDA, CDR2 SQIVND (reference sequence). There are 16 residues in the CDR3. CDR3 coding DNA: TGTGCCAGTAGGGGCGCGGACTTGGTTTCCTACAATGAGCAGTTCTTC. Amino acid sequence: CASRGADLVSYNEQFF.

The rearrangement joins TRBV2 to TRBJ2-7; the match to TRBD2 covers 11 bases. The germline V gene has CDR1 SNHLY and CDR2 FYNNEI. The CDR3 contains 20 residues. With V trimmed by 0 bases and J by 5 bases, 18 bases remained unmatched. This chain's CDR3 is CASSEAPGGYNPGLADEQYF. The CDR3 region has the DNA TGTGCCAGCAGTGAAGCGCCAGGGGGGTATAACCCGGGACTAGCGGACGAGCAGTACTTC.

The chain couples TRBV21-1 to TRBJ1-4. TRBV21-1 has pseudogene status. The CDR3 extends over 10 amino acids. Written as DNA, the CDR3 is TGTGCCAGGCGGAATGAAAAACTGTTTTTT. This sequence encodes CARRNEKLFF.

The chain recombines TRBV6-5 with TRBJ2-2; no reliable D call. Trimming shortened V by 6 bases and J by 5 bases, and 10 bases separated the two germline ends. CDR3 length: 13 amino acids. Per the germline V gene, CDR1 is MNHEY and CDR2 is SVGAGI. The CDR3 sequence: CASRLTETGELFF. The CDR3, as DNA: TGTGCCAGCAGATTGACTGAAACCGGGGAGCTGTTTTTT.

This clone was seen more than once but under ten times. Here the CDR3 reads CASGGLAGTGELFF. The CDR3 coding sequence is TGTGCCAGCGGCGGACTAGCGGGCACCGGGGAGCTGTTTTTT. The chain links TRBV7-9 to TRBJ2-2; the match to TRBD2 covers 11 bases. This CDR3 has 14 amino acids. Germline V gene lookup returns CDR1 SEHNR and CDR2 FQNEAQ (reference sequence). V lost 8 bases and J lost 4; bases outside the gene matches: 3.